This is a list of T cell receptor beta chains from one sample in a study of cytomegalovirus exposure and HLA in healthy donors. Clones were read by immunoSEQ multiplex PCR, and TCRdb kept only the in-frame ones, dropping some. The data hold fewer than 140,000 clones, with 88% observed a single time. The sequenced sample was PBMCs. The receptors originated from a woman aged 18-29 years in good health and CMV-seropositive. CDR3s include the opening cysteine and the closing phenylalanine or tryptophan. The D gene is left open where the match is weak. Clone size appears in some rows only: once, few, many, or a class for an expanded clone.

D	size	V	J	DNA	CDR3
-	-	TRBV5-4	TRBJ1-1	TGTGCCAGCAGCTTGGACGGCAGGGGATCGAACACTGAAGCTTTCTTT	CASSLDGRGSNTEAFF
TRBD2	-	TRBV6-1	TRBJ2-7	TGTGCCAGCAGTGCGACTAGCGGGGTTCTGTACGAGCAGTACTTC	CASSATSGVLYEQYF
TRBD1	-	TRBV6-1	TRBJ1-6	TGTGCCAGCAGTGAACTCGACAGGGTACAATCACCCCTCCACTTT	CASSELDRVQSPLHF
-	-	TRBV18	TRBJ2-3	TGTGCCAGCTCACCACCGGTCTCCAGGGCAGATACGCAGTATTTT	CASSPPVSRADTQYF
TRBD1	-	TRBV7-2	TRBJ1-6	TGTGCCAGCAGCCCAGGACAGGGGTATAATTCACCCCTCCACTTT	CASSPGQGYNSPLHF
TRBD2	-	TRBV2	TRBJ2-1	TGTGCCAGCAGGGGACTAGAGGATGAGCAGTTCTTC	CASRGLEDEQFF
-	-	TRBV4-3	TRBJ1-2	TGCGCCAGCAGCCAAGATTTAAGGGAGTGGAACTATGGCTACACCTTC	CASSQDLREWNYGYTF
-	-	TRBV4-1	TRBJ1-1	TGCGCCAGCAGCCAAGGGCCCGCGGGGGTAGACCCTAGGACTGAAGCTTTCTTT	CASSQGPAGVDPRTEAFF
-	-	TRBV7-7	TRBJ2-5	TGTGCCAGCAGCCTATTCCACCAAGAGACCCAGTACTTC	CASSLFHQETQYF
-	-	TRBV5-6	TRBJ2-7	TGTGCCAGCAGCTCAGCCTACGAGCAGTACTTC	CASSSAYEQYF
TRBD2	-	TRBV9	TRBJ2-3	TGTGCCAGCAGCGATCCGGGACTAGCGGGGGGGCCCACAGATACGCAGTATTTT	CASSDPGLAGGPTDTQYF
TRBD2	-	TRBV9	TRBJ2-7	TGTGCCAGCAGCGTATCCCCAACGGGGGGTGCCTACGAGCAGTACTTC	CASSVSPTGGAYEQYF
TRBD1	few	TRBV5-4	TRBJ1-1	TGTGCCAGCAGCTTAGACGGGACAGGCGAAGCTTTCTTT	CASSLDGTGEAFF
-	-	TRBV6-5	TRBJ1-1	TGTGCCAGCAGTTACTCTGAGGCGTATGAAGCTTTCTTT	CASSYSEAYEAFF
-	-	TRBV6-5	TRBJ2-5	TGTGCCAGCAGATACGGAGGGACCCAGTACTTC	CASRYGGTQYF
TRBD2	-	TRBV6-1	TRBJ2-2	TGTGCCAGCAGTGAAGGGGGGGGCACCGGGGAGCTGTTTTTT	CASSEGGGTGELFF
TRBD1	-	TRBV2	TRBJ1-2	TGTGCCAGCAGGACAGGGCTTAACTATGGCTACACCTTC	CASRTGLNYGYTF
TRBD1	-	TRBV7-2	TRBJ1-5	TGTGCCAGCAGCTTAAGGACAGGGCCCAATCAGCCCCAGCATTTT	CASSLRTGPNQPQHF
TRBD1	-	TRBV16	TRBJ1-6	TGTGCCAGCAGCCAAATCCGGGACAGGGGCTATTCACCCCTCCACTTT	CASSQIRDRGYSPLHF
-	-	TRBV18	TRBJ2-3	TGTGCCAGCTCACGCCAGAGCGGGAGCACAGATACGCAGTATTTT	CASSRQSGSTDTQYF
-	-	TRBV27	TRBJ1-2	TGTGCCAGCAGCCTGACAGCGAACTATGGCTACACCTTC	CASSLTANYGYTF
TRBD1	-	TRBV5-1	TRBJ1-2	TGCGCCAGCAGCTTACAGGGGGCGGCTAACTATGGCTACACCTTC	CASSLQGAANYGYTF
-	-	TRBV5-6	TRBJ2-2	TGTGCCAGCAGCTACGGGGGAACCGGGGAGCTGTTTTTT	CASSYGGTGELFF
-	-	TRBV11-2	TRBJ1-6	TGTGCCAGCAGCTCACACGGGTCTAATTCACCCCTCCACTTT	CASSSHGSNSPLHF
TRBD1	-	TRBV9	TRBJ1-3	TGTGCCAGCAGCGTTGGAGGAAGGGACAGCCTAGGAAACACCATATATTTT	CASSVGGRDSLGNTIYF
TRBD1	-	TRBV7-2	TRBJ1-5	TGTGCCAGCAGTCTGACAGGGGTGGATCAGCCCCAGCATTTT	CASSLTGVDQPQHF
-	-	TRBV2	TRBJ1-6	TGTGCCAGCAGTGACGTCTTTAATTCACCCCTCCACTTT	CASSDVFNSPLHF
TRBD1	-	TRBV19	TRBJ1-2	TGTGCCAGTAGTATCGGACAGGGGGCCGGGTATGGCTACACCTTC	CASSIGQGAGYGYTF
TRBD1	-	TRBV28	TRBJ2-4	TGTGCCAGCAGTTTTATAGGGGGCGTTAAAAACATTCAGTACTTC	CASSFIGGVKNIQYF
TRBD1	-	TRBV5-5	TRBJ1-2	TGTGCCAGCAGCTTTGGGACAGGGGTTAACTATGGCTACACCTTC	CASSFGTGVNYGYTF
-	-	TRBV27	TRBJ1-5	TGTGCCAGCAGTCCGCTCTCAACAAATCAGCCCCAGCATTTT	CASSPLSTNQPQHF
TRBD1	-	TRBV7-2	TRBJ1-4	TGTGCCAGCAGCTTATTGGCAGGGGGCGGGGAAAAACTGTTTTTT	CASSLLAGGGEKLFF
TRBD2	-	TRBV7-6	TRBJ2-1	TGTGCCAGCAGCTTAGCGGGGGCGGGGGGCCACAATGAGCAGTTCTTC	CASSLAGAGGHNEQFF
TRBD1	-	TRBV28	TRBJ2-7	TGTGCCAGCCAAAAGGGGTGGGACAGAAGCTACGAGCAGTACTTC	CASQKGWDRSYEQYF
-	-	TRBV27	TRBJ1-2	TGTGCCAGCAGAAAATTAGGGGCGATGCGGTATGGCTACACCTTC	CASRKLGAMRYGYTF
-	-	TRBV29-1	TRBJ1-2	TGCAGCGTTGAACAGGGAGGCTATGGCTACACCTTC	CSVEQGGYGYTF
TRBD1	-	TRBV28	TRBJ1-3	TGTGCCAGCAGTACCGGGACAGTCCTTTTTTCTGGAAACACCATATATTTT	CASSTGTVLFSGNTIYF
TRBD2	-	TRBV2	TRBJ2-3	TGTGCCAGCAGATCACCTAGCGGGGGGGCCTCGGGCACAGATACGCAGTATTTT	CASRSPSGGASGTDTQYF
TRBD2	-	TRBV29-1	TRBJ2-2	TGCAGCGTCCGGGGGGCCGGGGAGCTGTTTTTT	CSVRGAGELFF
TRBD1	many	TRBV27	TRBJ1-5	TGTGCCAGCAGTTTATGGGCAGGGGGGAATCAGCCCCAGCATTTT	CASSLWAGGNQPQHF
-	once	TRBV27	TRBJ2-3	TGTGCCAGCAGTGTAACAGGGGACTTTGGTACAGATACGCAGTATTTT	CASSVTGDFGTDTQYF